One sample yielded the 14 T cell receptor beta chains listed below, sequenced in a study of early T cells in non-severe SARS-CoV-2 infection. TCRdb re-called the 5' RACE reads through MiXCR, storing one row per CDR3 protein. The sample consists of 70,000 to 85,000 distinct CDR3 sequences, 10% to 15% of them appearing once. This sample comprised whole blood, obtained at baseline. Receptors were obtained from an adult who was a healthcare worker with PCR-confirmed SARS-CoV-2 infection or an uninfected control (not recorded which). The donor label of this sample is uncertain.

Many counts were recorded for this clonotype. This chain links TRBV20-1 with TRBJ2-4, with TRBD1 matching 9 bases. Germline lookup yields CDR1 DFQATT and CDR2 SNEGSKA (reference sequence). V shed 7 bases and J 6 bases; nucleotides not matched to a gene: 10. The CDR3 has 14 amino acids. The CDR3 reads CSVPPPGQGNIQYF. The CDR3 DNA sequence: TGCAGTGTTCCACCCCCGGGACAGGGAAACATTCAGTACTTC.

This chain joins TRBV9 and TRBJ1-2; weak D call: TRBD1 (6 bases). V was trimmed by 2 bases and J by 3 bases, leaving 14 bases between them. This CDR3 is built from 15 residues. Germline V gives CDR1 SGDLS, CDR2 YYNGEE. The CDR3 reads CASSVSGQRYYGYTF. In nucleotides, the CDR3 is TGTGCCAGCAGCGTCTCAGGACAGCGTTACTATGGCTACACCTTC.

The chain uses TRBV12-3 or TRBV12-4 and TRBJ2-2, with 8 bases fitting TRBD1. V trimming: 7 bases; J trimming: 6 bases; junction bases outside the gene matches: 1. This CDR3 comprises 12 residues. The CDR3 DNA is TGTGCCAGCATCAGGGGGCCCGGGGAGCTGTTTTTT. Its protein is CASIRGPGELFF.

The chain combines TRBV3-1 with TRBJ2-3, with TRBD1 as a possible D gene (6 bases). V lost 5 bases to trimming and J lost 6 bases, with 18 bases between them. From germline, CDR1 is LGHDT and CDR2 YNNKEL (reference sequence). CDR3 length: 15 residues. The CDR3 region is CASSGGPPRSDTQYF. CDR3 DNA: TGTGCCAGCAGCGGGGGCCCACCAAGGAGTGATACGCAGTATTTT.

This clonotype was detected a few times. The CDR3 region has the DNA TGTGCCAGCAGTTACCGGACCTCTATCTCTAGCACAGATACGCAGTATTTT. Translating gives CASSYRTSISSTDTQYF. V and J are TRBV6-6 and TRBJ2-3; no clear D gene. This CDR3 is 17 amino acids long. Germline V gene data show CDR1 as MNHNY and CDR2 as SVGAGI (reference sequence). V lost 2 bases to trimming and J lost 0 bases, with 15 bases between them.

Ten or more counts support this clonotype. A read error may account for a junction end that differs from germline. This rearrangement joins TRBV6-5 to TRBJ1-2, with no clear D. The CDR3 is made up of 12 amino acids. Germline CDR1 is MNHEY and CDR2 is SVGAGI. The CDR3 bases are TGTGCCAGCAGTGACTCTCAATATGGCTACACCTTC. Its translation: CASSDSQYGYTF.

The rearrangement uses TRBV12-3 or TRBV12-4 and TRBJ1-1; 7 bases map to TRBD1. The CDR3 is made up of 13 amino acids. V lost 6 bases to trimming and J lost 7 bases; unmatched junction nucleotides: 8. CDR3 DNA sequence: TGTGCCAGCAGCCTCCAACAGGGGAGTGAAGCTTTCTTT. Translated: CASSLQQGSEAFF.

This clonotype has more than one count but fewer than ten. V is TRBV7-3 and J is TRBJ1-4; D is ambiguous. Deletions cut 5 bases from V and 3 bases from J, with 16 bases between. Germline CDR1 SGHTA, CDR2 FQGTGA. This CDR3 is 16 amino acids long. The CDR3 DNA follows: TGTGCCAGCAGCCCCCACACACAGTCGCCTAATGAAAAACTGTTTTTT. Residues: CASSPHTQSPNEKLFF.

The CDR3 region has the DNA TGTGCCAGCAGTCGAGGAGGGTTTATGGACGAAAAACTGTTTTTT. Its protein product is CASSRGGFMDEKLFF. The chain carries TRBV12-3 or TRBV12-4 and TRBJ1-4; D is unclear. V was trimmed by 5 bases and J by 8 bases, leaving 18 bases between them. CDR3 size: 15 residues.

This clonotype has at least ten counts. For the CDR3, the DNA is TGTGCCACCAGCAGAGTGGGCCGTCCCCTCCACTTT. Translation gives CATSRVGRPLHF. The gene calls are TRBV15 and TRBJ1-6; D is unclear. CDR1 and CDR2 from the germline V gene are LNHNV and YYDKDF (reference sequence). Deletions cut 1 base from V and 13 bases from J, with 8 bases between. CDR3 length: 12 residues.

J is TRBJ2-2 and V is TRBV29-1; the D gene is possibly TRBD1 (5 bases). Germline V gene lookup returns CDR1 SQVTM and CDR2 ANQGSEA. V gave up 0 bases and J gave up 5 bases, with 13 bases separating them. The CDR3 covers 15 residues. CDR3 nucleotides: TGCAGCGTTGAAGATCTTGCAGGGCCAACCGGGGAGCTGTTTTTT. It translates to CSVEDLAGPTGELFF.

This clonotype was found a few times. The rearrangement uses TRBV19 and TRBJ2-4; maybe TRBD1 (6 bases). The germline V gene encodes CDR1 LNHDA and CDR2 SQIVND (reference sequence). V was trimmed by 5 bases and J by 0 bases, leaving 14 bases between them. There are 16 residues in the CDR3. CDR3: CASSPRQAIAKNIQYF. DNA of the CDR3: TGTGCCAGTAGTCCCCGACAGGCCATAGCCAAAAACATTCAGTACTTC.

The chain is built from TRBV5-5 and TRBJ2-3, with 10 bases that match TRBD2. Germline-derived CDR1 and CDR2 are SGHKS and YYEKEE (reference sequence). This CDR3 region has 16 residues. The V segment lost 3 bases and the J segment 4 bases; nucleotides outside the gene matches: 8. Written as DNA, the CDR3 is TGTGCCAGCAGCTCAACTAGCGGGATCACCCCAGATACGCAGTATTTT. Amino acid sequence: CASSSTSGITPDTQYF.

This clonotype was picked up many times. The rearrangement joins TRBV7-9 to TRBJ1-2; D is unclear. The ends were cut back, 2 bases at V and 3 bases at J, with 10 bases in the middle. The CDR3 runs to 14 residues. Germline V gene lookup returns CDR1 SEHNR and CDR2 FQNEAQ (reference sequence). The CDR3 loop is CASSLYGPDYGYTF. Here the CDR3 DNA reads TGTGCCAGCAGCTTATATGGTCCCGACTATGGCTACACCTTC.